The 15 T cell receptor beta chains below come from one sample, sequenced in a study of shared clonotypes between healthy human individuals. The table came from immunoSEQ multiplex PCR; TCRdb's copy has only in-frame clones and leaves some out. Here the sample spans hundreds of thousands of clones, 90% to 95% being singletons. Positive CCR7 selection of CD45RO-negative cells yielded the naive CD8 cells, and terminally differentiated effector memory CD45RA+ cells were excluded. Sequenced material: naive CD8+ T cells sorted from blood. Receptors were obtained from a man aged 25 to 40 in good health.

This clone was seen just once. V usage is TRBV27 and J usage is TRBJ2-7, with a weak D call TRBD1 (6 bases). This CDR3 region has 15 residues. Trimming cost V 4 bases and J 1 base, with 14 bases left between them. Germline CDR1 reads MNHEY; CDR2 reads SMNVEV (reference sequence). This CDR3 is CASSSDRTQSYEQYF. The CDR3 DNA follows: TGTGCCAGCAGTTCAGACAGGACTCAATCCTACGAGCAGTACTTC.

This sequence joins TRBV6-5 and TRBJ1-1; D ambiguous. Germline values: CDR1 MNHEY, CDR2 SVGAGI. V shed 4 bases and J shed 7 bases, with 7 bases lying between them. There are 11 residues in the CDR3. The CDR3 is CASSFEREAFF. In DNA, the CDR3 is TGTGCCAGCAGTTTCGAGCGTGAAGCTTTCTTT.

The chain employs TRBV28 and TRBJ1-4, with D unclear. Deletions cut 3 bases from V and 10 bases from J, with 9 bases between. Germline-derived CDR1 and CDR2 are MDHEN and SYDVKM. The CDR3 is 12 amino acids. CDR3 in DNA: TGTGCCAGCAGTTTGAGAAGTGGAAAACTGTTTTTT. Its protein product is CASSLRSGKLFF.

The rearrangement joins TRBV5-6 to TRBJ2-7; D gene uncertain. The CDR3 has 15 residues. With 4 bases removed from V and 3 bases from J, the gap between germline ends came to 17 bases. Germline V CDR1 and CDR2: SGHDT, YYEEEE. CDR3 DNA sequence: TGTGCCAGCAGCCGTTTACTGGCGTTTATCTACGAGCAGTACTTC. Amino acid sequence: CASSRLLAFIYEQYF.

This clone was seen a handful of times. V is TRBV6-5 and J is TRBJ1-1; weak D call: TRBD1 (5 bases). Germline-derived CDR1 and CDR2 are MNHEY and SVGAGI. The V gene lost 2 bases and the J gene lost 1 base, with 8 bases spanning the gap. CDR3 length: 14 residues. CDR3 nucleotides: TGTGCCAGCAGTTACGCCAGGGAGAACACTGAAGCTTTCTTT. It yields the protein CASSYARENTEAFF.

The J gene is TRBJ2-1, the V gene TRBV19, with D maybe TRBD1 (5 bases). The CDR3 is 13 amino acids. The germline CDR1 and CDR2 sequences are LNHDA and SQIVND (reference sequence). The V end was cut by 4 bases, the J end by 6 bases, with 10 bases between. CDR3 sequence: CASSKIDSNEQFF. The CDR3 DNA reads as TGTGCCAGTAGTAAGATAGACAGCAATGAGCAGTTCTTC. The whole variable domain, filled in from reference TRBV19 and TRBJ2-1, reads DGGITQSPKYLFRKEGQNVTLSCEQNLNHDAMYWYRQDPGQGLRLIYYSQIVNDFQKGDIAEGYSVSREKKESFPLTVTSAQKNPTAFYLCASSKIDSNEQFFGPGTRLTVL.

This chain connects TRBV5-8 to TRBJ2-7, with 7 nucleotides matching TRBD1. The ends lost 1 base at V and 2 bases at J; junction bases unmatched: 6. This CDR3 spans 15 amino acids. Germline V gene lookup returns CDR1 SGHTS and CDR2 YDEGEE. The DNA for the CDR3 is TGTGCCAGCAGCTTGATCCCGGGGACAGCCTACGAGCAGTACTTC. Protein sequence: CASSLIPGTAYEQYF.

This chain links TRBV19 with TRBJ2-7; TRBD2 agrees at 11 bases. Germline V CDR1 and CDR2: LNHDA, SQIVND (reference sequence). The CDR3 covers 14 residues. V was pared by 10 bases and J by 3 bases, with 8 bases of the junction left unmatched. CDR3 DNA sequence: TGTGCCACCACCCCCGGGACTAGCGGCTACGAGCAGTACTTC. It translates to CATTPGTSGYEQYF.

This sequence joins TRBV6-6 and TRBJ2-1; 10 nucleotides align to TRBD1. Germline V gene lookup returns CDR1 MNHNY and CDR2 SVGAGI (reference sequence). This CDR3 spans 13 amino acids. The J segment lost 10 bases and the V segment lost 6 bases, leaving 6 bases of the junction unmatched. CDR3 sequence: CASRGEGQGEQFF. The CDR3 coding sequence is TGTGCCAGCAGGGGAGAGGGACAGGGGGAGCAGTTCTTC.

This sequence joins TRBV11-2 and TRBJ1-2; D may be TRBD1 (6 bases). The CDR3 contains 15 residues. V was shortened by 5 bases and J by 3 bases, with 16 bases between the two germline ends. CDR1 and CDR2 (germline): SGHAT, FQNNGV. The CDR3 DNA reads as TGTGCCAGCAGCGCCTGGACAGTCTCGTACTATGGCTACACCTTC. It translates to CASSAWTVSYYGYTF.

This clone showed up just once. The V call is TRBV9, the J call TRBJ2-3; 11 positions agree with TRBD2. Germline values: CDR1 SGDLS, CDR2 YYNGEE. V lost 5 bases to trimming and J lost 2 bases; unmatched junction nucleotides: 7. The CDR3 consists of 16 residues. CDR3 loop: CASSAGTSGTTDTQYF. CDR3 nucleotides: TGTGCCAGCAGTGCCGGGACTAGCGGAACCACAGATACGCAGTATTTT.

This chain connects TRBV11-3 to TRBJ2-6; no definite D call. Trimming removed 5 bases from V and 1 base from J, with 9 bases in between. This CDR3 has 15 amino acids. CDR1 SGHNT and CDR2 YENEEA come from the germline V gene. CDR3 sequence reads: CASSPSVSGANVLTF. For the CDR3, the DNA is TGTGCCAGCAGCCCGAGCGTTTCTGGGGCCAACGTCCTGACTTTC.

This clone was counted a single time. V is TRBV2 and J is TRBJ2-7, with a weak D call TRBD2 (5 bases). Trimming took 8 bases from V and 0 from J, leaving 14 bases between them. The CDR3 is made up of 14 amino acids. Germline V gives CDR1 SNHLY, CDR2 FYNNEI. The CDR3 DNA reads as TGTGCCAGCGAGGATAGCGCGAGCTCCTACGAGCAGTACTTC. Protein product: CASEDSASSYEQYF. Variable domain in full (rest from reference TRBV2 and TRBJ2-7): EPEVTQTPSHQVTQMGQEVILRCVPISNHLYFYWYRQILGQKVEFLVSFYNNEISEKSEIFDDQFSVERPDGSNFTLKIRSTKLEDSAMYFCASEDSASSYEQYFGPGTRLTVT.

The chain has TRBV13 and TRBJ2-7; a weak D match, TRBD1 (5 bases). In germline, CDR1 is PRHDT, CDR2 FYEKMQ (reference sequence). This CDR3 has 16 residues. With 5 bases removed from V and 0 bases from J, the gap between germline ends came to 17 bases. In DNA form, the CDR3 reads TGTGCCAGCAGCGCCCGATCCAGGGTCTACTCCTACGAGCAGTACTTC. Translating gives CASSARSRVYSYEQYF.

The chain uses TRBV5-1 and TRBJ1-2; the D gene is possibly TRBD1 (6 bases). The CDR3 is made up of 15 amino acids. Germline CDR1 reads SGHRS; CDR2 reads YFSETQ. Trimming removed 4 bases from V and 5 bases from J, with 18 bases in between. In DNA form, the CDR3 reads TGCGCCAGCAGCCGGGAGGCAGGGGAATCGTATGGCTACACCTTC. Amino acid sequence: CASSREAGESYGYTF. Supplemented by reference TRBV5-1 and TRBJ1-2, the full variable domain reads KAGVTQTPRYLIKTRGQQVTLSCSPISGHRSVSWYQQTPGQGLQFLFEYFSETQRNKGNFPGRFSGRQFSNSRSEMNVSTLELGDSALYLCASSREAGESYGYTFGSGTRLTVV.